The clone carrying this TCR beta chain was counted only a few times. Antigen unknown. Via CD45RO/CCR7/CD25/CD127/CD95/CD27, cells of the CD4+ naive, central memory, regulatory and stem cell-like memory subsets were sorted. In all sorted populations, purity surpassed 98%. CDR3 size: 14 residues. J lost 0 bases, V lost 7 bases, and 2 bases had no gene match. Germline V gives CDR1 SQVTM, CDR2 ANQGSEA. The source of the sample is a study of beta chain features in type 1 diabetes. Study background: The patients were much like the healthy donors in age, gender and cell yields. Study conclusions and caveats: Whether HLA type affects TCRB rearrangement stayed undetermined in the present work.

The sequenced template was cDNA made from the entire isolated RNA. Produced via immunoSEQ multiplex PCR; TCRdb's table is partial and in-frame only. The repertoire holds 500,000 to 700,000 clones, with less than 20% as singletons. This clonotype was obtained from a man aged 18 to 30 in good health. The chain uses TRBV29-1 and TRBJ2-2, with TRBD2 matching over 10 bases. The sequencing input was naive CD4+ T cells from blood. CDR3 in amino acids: CSGGTSANTGELFF. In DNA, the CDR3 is TGCAGCGGGGGGACTAGCGCGAACACCGGGGAGCTGTTTTTT.